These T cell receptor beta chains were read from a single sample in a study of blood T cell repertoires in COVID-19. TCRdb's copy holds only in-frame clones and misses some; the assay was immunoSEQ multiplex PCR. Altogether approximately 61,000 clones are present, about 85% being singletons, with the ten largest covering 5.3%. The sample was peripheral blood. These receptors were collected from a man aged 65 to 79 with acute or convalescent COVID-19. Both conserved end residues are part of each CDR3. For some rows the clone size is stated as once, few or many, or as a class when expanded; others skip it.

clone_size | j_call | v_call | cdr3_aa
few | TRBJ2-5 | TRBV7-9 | CASSPGRFTQETQYF
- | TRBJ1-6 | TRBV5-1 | CASSLDTNNSPLHF
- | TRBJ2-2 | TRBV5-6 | CASSLRQLYGELFF
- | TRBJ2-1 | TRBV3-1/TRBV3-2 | CASSQDSPSNEQFF
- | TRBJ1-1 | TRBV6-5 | CASSYSTQGNTEAFF
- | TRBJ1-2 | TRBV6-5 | CASSPTGDNYGYTF
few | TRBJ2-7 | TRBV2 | CASSRDSNSYEQYF
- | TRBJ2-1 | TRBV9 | CASSVGASGEGEQFF
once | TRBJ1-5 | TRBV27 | CASSPRDRGGQPQHF
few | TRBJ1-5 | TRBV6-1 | CASSDRGLPDQPQHF
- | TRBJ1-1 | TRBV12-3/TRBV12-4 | CASTLRGNTEAFF